This T cell receptor beta chain was recovered during a study of blood T cell repertoires in COVID-19. Overall study: Acute and convalescent COVID-19 samples came from the United States, Italy and Spain. Sample material is recorded as cDNA or gDNA derived from T cells, B-cell-depleted T cells, or PBMCs.

Original analysis: Estimated nucleated cell counts came from reference gene primer amplification. Clones were read by immunoSEQ multiplex PCR, and TCRdb kept only the in-frame ones, dropping some. Clone size and the V and J calls come from that table; the DNA yielded D and trimming. The sample holds more than 400,000 clones; roughly 88% are singletons and the top ten take 3% to 3.5%. V dropped 10 bases and J dropped 2 bases, with 21 bases sitting between them. Germline V gene sequence: CDR1 MNHNY, CDR2 SVGAGI (reference sequence). This CDR3 comprises 16 residues. The specimen was peripheral blood. The chain uses TRBV6-6 and TRBJ1-5, with D tentatively TRBD1 (5 bases). This TCR came from a human donor in a cohort sampled during active COVID-19. CDR3 sequence (DNA): TGTGCCACTTCTGAGTCCCAGGGCCGACGCAATCAGCCCCAGCATTTT. It encodes CATSESQGRRNQPQHF.